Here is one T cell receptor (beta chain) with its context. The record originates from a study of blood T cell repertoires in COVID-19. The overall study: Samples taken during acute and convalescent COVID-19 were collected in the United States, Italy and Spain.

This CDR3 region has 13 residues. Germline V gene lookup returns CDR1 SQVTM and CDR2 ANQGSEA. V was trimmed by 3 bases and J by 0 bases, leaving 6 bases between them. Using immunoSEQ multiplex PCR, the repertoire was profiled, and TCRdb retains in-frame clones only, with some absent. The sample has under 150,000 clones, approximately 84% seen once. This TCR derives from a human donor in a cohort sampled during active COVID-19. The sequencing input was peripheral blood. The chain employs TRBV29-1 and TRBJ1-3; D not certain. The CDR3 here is CSVERVSGNTIYF. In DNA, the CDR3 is TGCAGCGTTGAGAGGGTCTCTGGAAACACCATATATTTT.